This T cell receptor (beta chain) was observed in a study of beta chain features in type 1 diabetes. In the case of this clone: Its antigen is currently unknown.

Overall study findings and caveats: Across all four CD4+ subsets, people with type 1 diabetes showed modestly shorter TCRB CDR3s. High TCR expression in some cells could lead to their over-representation in cDNA sequencing.

Expressed TCRB transcripts were sequenced, since all the RNA that had been isolated was reverse transcribed. Average reads for naive, central memory and regulatory T cell samples were several million. Assay: immunoSEQ multiplex PCR; the TCRdb copy retains only in-frame clones and omits some. The table has around 330,000 clones, 9.5% to 11% seen once. The germline CDR1 and CDR2 sequences are LNHNV and YYDKDF (reference sequence). The CDR3 length is 15 residues. The ends were cut back, 3 bases at V and 1 base at J, with 12 bases in the middle. The V call is TRBV15, the J call TRBJ1-1; D gene unclear. This sequence was found in a woman under 40 in good health. Input material: naive CD4+ T cells from blood. The CDR3 spells CATSSRLKQNTEAFF. CDR3 nucleotides: TGTGCCACCAGCAGCCGTCTCAAGCAGAACACTGAAGCTTTCTTT.